The 15 T cell receptor beta chains below all came from one sample that was sequenced in a study of shared clonotypes between healthy human individuals. The data were produced by immunoSEQ multiplex PCR, yet TCRdb's version contains in-frame clones alone and is incomplete. The table shows millions of clones, with over 85% occurring only once. The sample taken for sequencing was naive CD4+ T cells sorted from blood. Subset specified: CD45RA+ positively selected. The receptors here all came from a man younger than 35 in good health.

The chain has TRBV6-1 and TRBJ2-3; no clear D. V lost 6 bases and J lost 6, with 16 bases in between. This CDR3 has 14 amino acids. The V gene's germline CDR1 is MNHNS and CDR2 SASEGT. CDR3 amino acids: CASRSRLLGDTQYF. The DNA for the CDR3 is TGTGCCAGCAGATCCCGACTCCTAGGTGATACGCAGTATTTT.

Turning to this clone: Relative to the germline gene, one junction end is altered; a read error may explain this. The gene calls are TRBV6-6 and TRBJ2-5; 11 bases are shared with TRBD2. Germline loops: CDR1 MNHNY, CDR2 SVGAGI (reference sequence). This CDR3 has 13 residues. As DNA, the CDR3 is TGTGCCAGCAGTTTCCTTACGACTAGCGGGGACCACTTC. Translating gives CASSFLTTSGDHF.

The V call is TRBV2, the J call TRBJ2-5; 8 bases match TRBD1. CDR1 and CDR2 from the germline V gene are SNHLY and FYNNEI. The CDR3 sequence is 15 residues long. V dropped 6 bases and J dropped 9; count of bases not matched to a gene: 15. CDR3: CASRAGQGRALAQYF. In DNA, the CDR3 is TGTGCCAGCAGGGCAGGACAGGGCCGTGCATTGGCCCAGTACTTC.

As for this clone: In the same sample, other DNA sequences code for this CDR3. This chain links TRBV6-5 with TRBJ2-5; 7 bases are a match to TRBD1. This CDR3 is built from 15 residues. In germline, CDR1 is MNHEY, CDR2 SVGAGI. V lost 0 bases and J lost 1; bases outside the gene matches: 2. DNA for the CDR3: TGTGCCAGCAGTTACTCGGCAGGGGGCCAAGAGACCCAGTACTTC. The encoded protein is CASSYSAGGQETQYF.

This sequence joins TRBV10-3 and TRBJ2-7; no reliable D call. Trimming took off 2 bases at V and 3 bases at J, with 11 bases between the two ends. This CDR3 region has 14 residues. Germline values: CDR1 ENHRY, CDR2 SYGVKD. CDR3 region: CAISETDGIYEQYF. CDR3 nucleotides: TGTGCCATCAGTGAGACGGACGGCATCTACGAGCAGTACTTC.

As for this clone: The same CDR3 can be traced to other DNA sequences in this sample. This chain joins TRBV18 and TRBJ1-1; 7 bases fit TRBD1. This CDR3 has 13 amino acids. V was clipped by 4 bases and J by 1 base; unmatched bases: 0. Germline CDR1 reads KGHSH; CDR2 reads LQKENI. The CDR3 protein is CASSRTGNTEAFF. CDR3 sequence (DNA): TGTGCCAGCTCACGGACAGGGAACACTGAAGCTTTCTTT.

The chain joins TRBV10-3 to TRBJ1-4; D unclear. The CDR3 runs 13 residues. V shed 4 bases and J shed 4 bases, with 7 bases lying between them. CDR1 is ENHRY, CDR2 SYGVKD, per germline. The CDR3 protein is CAISGQVNEKLFF. CDR3 sequence (DNA): TGTGCCATCAGTGGTCAGGTTAATGAAAAACTGTTTTTT.

CDR3 in amino acids: CASSSRPGSGRSTDTQYF. Written as DNA, the CDR3 is TGTGCCAGCAGCTCCCGTCCAGGGAGCGGGAGGTCCACAGATACGCAGTATTTT. V usage is TRBV7-9 and J usage is TRBJ2-3; 9 nucleotides agree with TRBD2. J was trimmed by 2 bases and V by 4 bases; bases with no gene match: 13. The CDR3 covers 18 residues. The germline gives CDR1 SEHNR, CDR2 FQNEAQ (reference sequence).

The rearrangement links TRBV30 to TRBJ1-2; D uncertain. This CDR3 is built from 17 residues. Germline values: CDR1 GTSNPN, CDR2 SVGIG (reference sequence). The V end lost 3 bases, the J end lost 2 bases, and 22 bases lay between the germline ends. CDR3: CAWSLAAVGRENYGYTF. The CDR3 DNA sequence: TGTGCCTGGAGCCTCGCCGCGGTCGGACGGGAAAACTATGGCTACACCTTC.

Only one count was recorded for this clone. The identical CDR3 is also encoded by other nucleotide sequences in the sample. The chain has TRBV7-2 and TRBJ2-3; 11 positions agree with TRBD2. Looked up from germline, CDR1 is SGHTA and CDR2 is FQGNSA. CDR3 length equals 16 residues. J gave up 2 bases and V 4 bases, and 5 bases lay outside the gene matches. This CDR3 is CASSSGLAGNTDTQYF. The DNA for the CDR3 is TGTGCCAGCAGCTCCGGACTAGCGGGTAACACAGATACGCAGTATTTT. Full variable domain (missing parts from reference TRBV7-2 and TRBJ2-3): GAGVSQSPSNKVTEKGKDVELRCDPISGHTALYWYRQSLGQGLEFLIYFQGNSAPDKSGLPSDRFSAERTGGSVSTLTIQRTQQEDSAVYLCASSSGLAGNTDTQYFGPGTRLTVL.

With regard to this clone: The same CDR3 is also encoded by other DNA sequences in this sample. The chain joins TRBV18 to TRBJ1-5; D is uncertain. V was pared by 6 bases and J by 5 bases, with 8 bases between. This CDR3 region has 12 residues. Germline CDR1 is KGHSH and CDR2 is LQKENI. The DNA of the CDR3 is TGTGCCAGCTCGGACCGAGATCAGCCCCAGCATTTT. Translation gives CASSDRDQPQHF.

The chain links TRBV18 to TRBJ2-7; TRBD2 matches 13 bases. Germline CDR1 KGHSH, CDR2 LQKENI. This CDR3 comprises 15 residues. J was trimmed by 7 bases and V by 3 bases; bases with no gene match: 6. The CDR3 region has the DNA TGTGCCAGCTCACCGTCCGGGACTAGCGGGGCGGAGCAGTACTTC. Translated: CASSPSGTSGAEQYF.

V and J are TRBV4-1 and TRBJ1-2, with 7 nucleotides matching TRBD1. The CDR3 runs 16 residues. The germline gives CDR1 MGHRA, CDR2 YSYEKL. V gave up 1 base and J gave up 5 bases; unmatched junction bases: 10. The DNA of the CDR3 is TGCGCCAGCAGCCAAGGACAGGGAGTGGTGCGGTATGGCTACACCTTC. Protein sequence: CASSQGQGVVRYGYTF.

This clone was seen only once. The V gene is TRBV2, the J gene TRBJ2-3, with a possible D match to TRBD2 (6 bases). CDR1 and CDR2 from the germline V gene are SNHLY and FYNNEI. The CDR3 loop spans 14 amino acids. The ends were cut back, 6 bases at V and 0 bases at J, with 10 bases in the middle. Here the CDR3 reads CASRWRGSTDTQYF. The CDR3 DNA follows: TGTGCCAGCAGATGGCGGGGTAGCACAGATACGCAGTATTTT.

The rearrangement links TRBV6-1 to TRBJ1-1; no definite D call. The CDR3 consists of 10 residues. The germline V gene encodes CDR1 MNHNS and CDR2 SASEGT. V lost 6 bases, J lost 8 bases, and 7 bases lay in between. CDR3 loop: CASRYEEAFF. The DNA of the CDR3 is TGTGCCAGCAGATACGAAGAAGCTTTCTTT.